Listed here are 32 T cell receptor beta chains from one sample, sequenced in a study of blood T cell repertoires in COVID-19. TCRdb keeps only in-frame clones here, not all; method: immunoSEQ multiplex PCR. There are around 200,000 clones in the sample; around 90% occur only once, and 10% lies in the top ten. The sequenced material came from PBMCs or T cells enriched from blood (not recorded which). These receptors all come from a man aged 18 to 29 with acute COVID-19.

This clone has only a few counts. The gene calls are TRBV13 and TRBJ1-2, with a tentative D call TRBD1 (5 bases). Trimming took 0 bases from V and 7 from J, leaving 6 bases between them. There are 12 residues in the CDR3. The germline gives CDR1 PRHDT, CDR2 FYEKMQ (reference sequence). CDR3 sequence (DNA): TGTGCCAGCAGCTTAGGAGGGGTTGGCTACACCTTC. It codes for CASSLGGVGYTF.

This clone appeared once. The rearrangement joins TRBV7-6 to TRBJ1-2; D perhaps matches TRBD1 (6 bases). Germline-derived CDR1 and CDR2 are SGHVS and FNYEAQ. The CDR3 runs 15 residues. Trimming stripped 5 bases from V and 6 bases from J, with 19 bases between. The CDR3 DNA reads TGTGCCAGCAGCCGAGACATAACAGGGTTTAATGGCTACACCTTC. Its translation is CASSRDITGFNGYTF. The complete variable domain, with remaining parts taken from reference TRBV7-6 and TRBJ1-2, reads GAGVSQSPRYKVTKRGQDVALRCDPISGHVSLYWYRQALGQGPEFLTYFNYEAQQDKSGLPNDRFSAERPEGSISTLTIQRTEQRDSAMYRCASSRDITGFNGYTFGSGTRLTVV.

The J gene is TRBJ1-2, the V gene TRBV12-2; the table assigns TRBD1, which was not confirmed against the DNA. TRBV12-2 is designated a pseudogene. The CDR3 extends over 16 amino acids. The DNA of the CDR3 is TGTGCAAGTCGCTTAAAAGTCAGGCTCACTAACTATGGCTACACCTTC. Its translation: CASRLKVRLTNYGYTF.

The chain links TRBV29-1 to TRBJ2-1; perhaps TRBD1 as D (6 bases). V was clipped by 0 bases and J by 6 bases, with 18 bases between them. CDR1 and CDR2 from the germline V gene are SQVTM and ANQGSEA. The CDR3 runs to 16 residues. The CDR3 nucleotides are TGCAGCGTTGAAGATTATAACAGGGTTAATATCAATGAGCAGTTCTTC. Translation gives CSVEDYNRVNINEQFF.

V gene TRBV6-2 or TRBV6-3 combines with J gene TRBJ2-2; TRBD2 matches 12 bases. The junction had 1 base not matched to a gene; V was cut back by 4 bases and J by 4 bases. Germline V lookup: CDR1 MNHEY, CDR2 SVGEGT. The CDR3 spans 15 residues. In nucleotides, the CDR3 is TGTGCCAGCAGTTCTAGCGGGAGGGCCACCGGGGAGCTGTTTTTT. This codes for CASSSSGRATGELFF.

V gene TRBV27 combines with J gene TRBJ1-6; 7 nucleotides align to TRBD1. V lost 4 bases, J lost 0 bases, and 9 bases stayed unmatched. The CDR3 loop spans 18 amino acids. CDR1 MNHEY and CDR2 SMNVEV come from the germline V gene (reference sequence). The CDR3 loop is CASSSMGQRSSYNSPLHF. The CDR3 nucleotides are TGTGCCAGCAGTTCGATGGGACAGAGGAGCTCCTATAATTCACCCCTCCACTTT.

The chain has TRBV6-6 and TRBJ2-1, with TRBD2 identical over 8 bases. The trim removed 6 bases at V and 6 bases at J, leaving 7 bases unmatched. Germline V gene data show CDR1 as MNHNY and CDR2 as SVGAGI (reference sequence). The CDR3 totals 14 residues. The CDR3 DNA follows: TGTGCCAGCAGCGGGAGGGCCCCTCCCAATGAGCAGTTCTTC. It specifies CASSGRAPPNEQFF.

In its sample, this clone was seen once. The chain links TRBV2 to TRBJ2-7; 7 positions match TRBD2. The CDR3 has 15 residues. Trimming removed 6 bases from V and 7 bases from J; junction bases left unmatched: 15. Germline values: CDR1 SNHLY, CDR2 FYNNEI. Here the CDR3 reads CASSPRGGSTGEQYF. The CDR3, as DNA: TGTGCCAGCAGCCCACGGGGCGGGAGTACGGGGGAGCAGTACTTC.

The V call is TRBV5-1, the J call TRBJ2-1; 11 bases are a match to TRBD1. Germline loops: CDR1 SGHRS, CDR2 YFSETQ. J lost 8 bases, V lost 4 bases, and 5 bases had no gene match. This CDR3 has 14 amino acids. CDR3 loop: CASSAGTGGDEQFF. The CDR3 region has the DNA TGCGCCAGCAGCGCAGGGACAGGGGGGGATGAGCAGTTCTTC.

This clone was seen more than once but under ten times. The chain has TRBV19 and TRBJ2-4, with 7 bases matching TRBD1. Germline lookup yields CDR1 LNHDA and CDR2 SQIVND (reference sequence). Germline trimming cut 10 bases from V and 8 bases from J; bases unmatched to any gene: 14. The length of the CDR3 is 14 residues. In DNA form, the CDR3 reads TGTGCCACCCGAGCAGGGGGAGTCTCAGACATTCAGTACTTC. Encoded protein: CATRAGGVSDIQYF.

A word on this clone: The same CDR3 also results from other DNA sequences found in this sample. The chain is built from TRBV3-1 (or the pseudogene TRBV3-2) and TRBJ2-1; 7 bases align to TRBD2. The germline V gene has CDR1 LGHDT and CDR2 YNNKEL (reference sequence). Trimming removed 1 base from V and 0 bases from J; junction bases left unmatched: 3. The CDR3 is 16 amino acids. DNA of the CDR3: TGTGCCAGCAGCCAAGGCCTAGCGGACTCCTACAATGAGCAGTTCTTC. It encodes CASSQGLADSYNEQFF.

This chain uses TRBV7-2 with TRBJ1-6; 7 bases line up with TRBD1. Per germline, CDR1 SGHTA and CDR2 FQGNSA. J was trimmed by 10 bases and V by 1 base; bases with no gene match: 4. CDR3 length equals 14 residues. The CDR3 region is CASSLEGARSPLHF. The CDR3 nucleotides are TGTGCCAGCAGCTTAGAGGGGGCACGATCACCCCTCCACTTT.

The J gene is TRBJ1-2, the V gene TRBV28, with D tentatively TRBD1 (5 bases). Germline lookup yields CDR1 MDHEN and CDR2 SYDVKM. V was clipped by 7 bases and J by 1 base, with 7 bases between them. CDR3 length: 12 amino acids. The CDR3 is CASTQVNYGYTF. The CDR3, as DNA: TGTGCCAGCACACAGGTTAACTATGGCTACACCTTC.

The genes are TRBV29-1 and TRBJ1-5; D is unclear. CDR3 length: 13 residues. Trimming took off 4 bases at V and 9 bases at J, with 16 bases between the two ends. Germline-derived CDR1 and CDR2 are SQVTM and ANQGSEA. The CDR3 protein is CSVADTAAGPQHF. The DNA for the CDR3 is TGCAGCGTTGCGGATACAGCCGCGGGGCCCCAGCATTTT.

This clone has a count of ten or more. A read error may account for a junction end that differs from germline. This chain uses TRBV9 with TRBJ1-2, with a weak D call TRBD1 (5 bases). Germline V gene lookup returns CDR1 SGDLS and CDR2 YYNGEE. The CDR3 has 16 residues. The DNA of the CDR3 is TGTGCCAGCAGCGTAGCCCCGGACACCAATAACCATGGCTACACCTTC. Its protein is CASSVAPDTNNHGYTF.

This chain links TRBV7-2 with TRBJ1-2, with D tentatively TRBD1 (5 bases). Germline CDR1 SGHTA, CDR2 FQGNSA. The V end lost 6 bases, the J end lost 5 bases, and 7 bases lay between the germline ends. The CDR3 contains 11 residues. CDR3 residues: CASSSGYGYTF. The CDR3 bases are TGTGCCAGCAGTTCAGGGTATGGCTACACCTTC.

This rearrangement joins TRBV29-1 to TRBJ1-3; D is unresolved. The ends were cut back, 7 bases at V and 1 base at J, with 5 bases in the middle. In germline, CDR1 is SQVTM, CDR2 ANQGSEA. This CDR3 has 11 amino acids. Written as DNA, the CDR3 is TGCAGCGGTTCTTCTGGAAACACCATATATTTT. It codes for CSGSSGNTIYF.

In regard to this clone: At the DNA level, this CDR3 is encoded by other sequences in the same sample as well. The rearrangement uses TRBV30 and TRBJ1-1; TRBD1 matches 7 bases. The CDR3 has 13 amino acids. The trim removed 0 bases at V and 4 bases at J, leaving 2 bases unmatched. Germline V gives CDR1 GTSNPN, CDR2 SVGIG (reference sequence). DNA for the CDR3: TGTGCCTGGAGTGTAGCAGGGGGCACTGAAGCTTTCTTT. Its protein product is CAWSVAGGTEAFF.

This sequence joins TRBV6-5 and TRBJ1-1; TRBD1 matches at 9 bases. With 6 bases clipped from V and 2 bases from J, the junction kept 4 bases outside the gene matches. There are 14 residues in the CDR3. CDR1 and CDR2 (germline): MNHEY, SVGAGI. The CDR3 DNA sequence: TGTGCCAGCAGGCCGGGACAGGGTAACACTGAAGCTTTCTTT. Translated: CASRPGQGNTEAFF.

This chain links TRBV7-6 with TRBJ2-1; the match to TRBD2 covers 7 bases. The CDR3 is 16 amino acids. In germline, CDR1 is SGHVS, CDR2 FNYEAQ. Germline trimming cut 1 base from V and 7 bases from J; bases unmatched to any gene: 10. CDR3 sequence reads: CASSLEGTTHNNEQFF. The DNA for the CDR3 is TGTGCCAGCAGCTTAGAGGGGACTACCCATAATAATGAGCAGTTCTTC.

The chain uses TRBV11-3 and TRBJ2-3; 11 positions agree with TRBD1. In germline, CDR1 is SGHNT, CDR2 YENEEA. CDR3 size: 16 residues. The trim removed 1 base at V and 5 bases at J, leaving 5 bases unmatched. The CDR3 DNA is TGTGCCAGCAGCTTAGCCTCCGGGACAGGGGGAGATACGCAGTATTTT. It encodes CASSLASGTGGDTQYF. Looking up the rest from reference TRBV11-3 and TRBJ2-3 gives the full variable domain: EAGVVQSPRYKIIEKKQPVAFWCNPISGHNTLYWYLQNLGQGPELLIRYENEEAVDDSQLPKDRFSAERLKGVDSTLKIQPAELGDSAVYLCASSLASGTGGDTQYFGPGTRLTVL.

V and J are TRBV30 and TRBJ1-4; D gene unclear. Looked up from germline, CDR1 is GTSNPN and CDR2 is SVGIG (reference sequence). Trimming removed 1 base from V and 10 bases from J, with 16 bases in between. CDR3 size: 14 residues. CDR3: CAWSGAETKRKLFF. For the CDR3, the DNA is TGTGCCTGGAGTGGAGCTGAAACTAAGCGAAAACTGTTTTTT.

J is TRBJ1-1 and V is TRBV7-9; tentative D call: TRBD1 (5 bases). Deletions cut 4 bases from V and 5 bases from J, with 14 bases between. There are 14 residues in the CDR3. CDR1 is SEHNR, CDR2 FQNEAQ, per germline (reference sequence). The CDR3 bases are TGTGCCAGCAGCTCCCCGGGGGGAGGGACTGAAGCTTTCTTT. Protein: CASSSPGGGTEAFF.

V and J are TRBV5-1 and TRBJ2-7; a weak D match, TRBD1 (5 bases). The V gene lost 7 bases and the J gene lost 2 bases, with 16 bases spanning the gap. CDR1 is SGHRS and CDR2 is YFSETQ in the germline V gene. The CDR3 runs 14 residues. CDR3: CASRSRASTYEQYF. The CDR3 region has the DNA TGCGCCAGCCGCTCCAGGGCCTCTACCTACGAGCAGTACTTC.

This clone appeared once. The chain links TRBV30 to TRBJ2-1; 7 positions match TRBD1. Germline V CDR1 and CDR2: GTSNPN, SVGIG (reference sequence). This CDR3 region has 13 residues. Trimming cost V 0 bases and J 9 bases; bases outside gene matches: 5. CDR3 bases: TGTGCCTGGAGTGTAAAGGGGGCCGGTGAGCAGTTCTTC. Amino acid sequence: CAWSVKGAGEQFF.

This clone turned up a few times. The chain uses TRBV28 and TRBJ1-5, with TRBD1 as a possible D gene (6 bases). CDR3 length: 16 residues. The V gene's germline CDR1 is MDHEN and CDR2 SYDVKM. V dropped 5 bases and J dropped 3 bases, with 17 bases sitting between them. The CDR3 region has the DNA TGTGCCAGCAGTCAAATCGGACAGCCGTCCAATCAGCCCCAGCATTTT. It yields the protein CASSQIGQPSNQPQHF.

The V gene is TRBV2, the J gene TRBJ2-7; a weak D match, TRBD2 (6 bases). There are 15 residues in the CDR3. Germline CDR1 and CDR2: SNHLY and FYNNEI. Trimming took off 0 bases at V and 2 bases at J, with 11 bases between the two ends. For the CDR3, the DNA is TGTGCCAGCAGTGAAGCGCCGGGAGTCCCCTACGAGCAGTACTTC. Its protein is CASSEAPGVPYEQYF.

The chain couples TRBV28 to TRBJ2-5; D is possibly TRBD2 (5 bases). From germline, CDR1 is MDHEN and CDR2 SYDVKM. CDR3 length: 16 residues. The V end was cut by 3 bases, the J end by 2 bases, with 16 bases between. In nucleotides, the CDR3 is TGTGCCAGCAGTTTTAATGGGTTGACGGGGCAAGAGACCCAGTACTTC. Translated, it gives CASSFNGLTGQETQYF.

This chain uses TRBV6-5 with TRBJ2-3; no reliable D call. V lost 4 bases, J lost 0 bases, and 11 bases lay in between. The CDR3 sequence is 15 residues long. CDR1 MNHEY and CDR2 SVGAGI come from the germline V gene. The CDR3 reads CASSSKLFSTDTQYF. The CDR3 coding sequence is TGTGCCAGCAGTTCTAAACTCTTTAGCACAGATACGCAGTATTTT.

The V call is TRBV5-5, the J call TRBJ1-4; D is undetermined. This CDR3 contains 17 residues. Germline CDR1 SGHKS, CDR2 YYEKEE (reference sequence). Trimming shortened V by 2 bases and J by 2 bases, and 16 bases separated the two germline ends. The chain's CDR3 is CASSFVGSPGTNEKLFF. The CDR3 DNA reads as TGTGCCAGCAGCTTCGTCGGGAGCCCCGGGACTAATGAAAAACTGTTTTTT.

The chain is built from TRBV7-8 and TRBJ2-3; D is unresolved. The CDR3 loop spans 16 amino acids. The germline gives CDR1 SGHVS, CDR2 FQNEAQ. V was clipped by 5 bases and J by 0 bases, with 15 bases between them. CDR3 in amino acids: CASSTPGTPSTDTQYF. CDR3 sequence (DNA): TGTGCCAGCAGCACGCCAGGTACCCCTAGCACAGATACGCAGTATTTT.

This sequence joins TRBV27 and TRBJ2-3, with D possibly being TRBD2 (5 bases). CDR1 is MNHEY and CDR2 is SMNVEV in the germline V gene (reference sequence). The CDR3 has 16 amino acids. V dropped 4 bases and J dropped 1 base, with 15 bases sitting between them. The CDR3, as DNA: TGTGCCAGCAGTTCGAGACGGGATGGGCGCACAGATACGCAGTATTTT. Amino acids: CASSSRRDGRTDTQYF.